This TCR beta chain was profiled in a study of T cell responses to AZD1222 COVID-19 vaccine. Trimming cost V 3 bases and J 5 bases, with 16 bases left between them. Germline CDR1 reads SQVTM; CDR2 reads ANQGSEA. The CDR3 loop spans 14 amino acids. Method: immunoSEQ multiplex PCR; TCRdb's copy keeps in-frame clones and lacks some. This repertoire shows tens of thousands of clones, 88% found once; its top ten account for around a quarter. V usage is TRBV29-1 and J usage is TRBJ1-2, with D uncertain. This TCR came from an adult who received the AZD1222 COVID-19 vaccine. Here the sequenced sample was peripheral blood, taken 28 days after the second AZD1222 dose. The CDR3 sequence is CSVDGGGRTYGYTF. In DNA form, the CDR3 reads TGCAGCGTTGATGGTGGTGGCAGAACTTATGGCTACACCTTC.